The clone carrying this TCR beta chain was seen a few times. Antigen unknown. The PCR had 60 Vbeta and 13 Jbeta primers. Sequencing used immunoSEQ multiplex PCR; TCRdb keeps in-frame clones, though not all of them. Altogether some 40,000 clones are present, around 60% being singletons, with the ten largest covering about 11%. Germline V gives CDR1 SGHRS, CDR2 YFSETQ. This CDR3 spans 14 amino acids. V lost 0 bases, J lost 5 bases, and 12 bases lay in between. As for the donors, each was a healthy bone marrow donor. This entry comes from a study of cytomegalovirus exposure and HLA in healthy donors. General study results and limits: TCR sequences were mostly rare, though some public TCRs occurred in many donors. Several of the most significant clusters were apparently associated with common viral pathogens in a later analysis. The classifier, whose performance was assessed in both the original and validation cohorts, reportedly diagnosed cytomegalovirus status with high specificity and sensitivity.

The sequenced sample consisted of PBMCs. The rearrangement uses TRBV5-1 and TRBJ2-7; no clear D gene. The sequence derives from a man aged 60-69 years in good health and CMV-seropositive. The CDR3 sequence is CASSLAPGSDEQYF. In DNA form, the CDR3 reads TGCGCCAGCAGCTTGGCCCCGGGTTCCGACGAGCAGTACTTC.